A single sample is the source of the 8 T cell receptor beta chains below, sequenced in a study of cytomegalovirus exposure and HLA in healthy donors. TCRdb's copy holds only in-frame clones and misses some; the assay was immunoSEQ multiplex PCR. This sample has around 190,000 clones, with around 80% found just once. Sequenced sample: PBMCs. The source of these receptors is a woman in her thirties in good health and CMV-seronegative.

The genes are TRBV5-1 and TRBJ2-3; 10 bases match TRBD2. Trimming removed 3 bases from V and 1 base from J; junction bases left unmatched: 5. Germline V gives CDR1 SGHRS, CDR2 YFSETQ. There are 16 residues in the CDR3. CDR3 coding DNA: TGCGCCAGCAGCTGGACCGGGACTAGCGGCACAGATACGCAGTATTTT. This translates into CASSWTGTSGTDTQYF.

J is TRBJ2-1 and V is TRBV18; TRBD2 matches 8 bases. Germline lookup yields CDR1 KGHSH and CDR2 LQKENI. The V and J ends lost 4 bases and 2 bases, in that order; junction bases with no gene match: 4. This CDR3 spans 15 amino acids. CDR3 nucleotides: TGTGCCAGCTCACAACTAGCGGTGCCCTACAATGAGCAGTTCTTC. It yields the protein CASSQLAVPYNEQFF. Full variable domain (remainder filled in from reference TRBV18 and TRBJ2-1): NAGVMQNPRHLVRRRGQEARLRCSPMKGHSHVYWYRQLPEEGLKFMVYLQKENIIDESGMPKERFSAEFPKEGPSILRIQQVVRGDSAAYFCASSQLAVPYNEQFFGPGTRLTVL.

The rearrangement joins TRBV19 to TRBJ2-1, with 11 bases lining up with TRBD2. CDR1 and CDR2 from the germline V gene are LNHDA and SQIVND (reference sequence). V lost 10 bases to trimming and J lost 7 bases; unmatched junction nucleotides: 6. CDR3 length equals 13 residues. CDR3 in amino acids: CATTSGGINEQFF. DNA of the CDR3: TGTGCCACCACTAGCGGGGGTATAAATGAGCAGTTCTTC.

The table lists this clone with a few counts. The chain employs TRBV25-1 and TRBJ1-4; no definite D call. The V end lost 10 bases, the J end lost 6 bases, and 9 bases lay between the germline ends. Germline-derived CDR1 and CDR2 are MGHDK and SYGVNS. The CDR3 extends over 11 amino acids. The CDR3 bases are TGTGCCACCGGGTGGGATGAAAAACTGTTTTTT. It is translated as CATGWDEKLFF.

The V call is TRBV14, the J call TRBJ2-2; 8 positions agree with TRBD1. Germline lookup yields CDR1 SGHDN and CDR2 FVKESK. The V and J ends lost 4 bases and 5 bases, in that order; junction bases with no gene match: 6. The CDR3 spans 15 residues. CDR3 amino acids: CASSRRTGSTGELFF. The CDR3 region has the DNA TGTGCCAGCAGCCGACGGACAGGGAGTACCGGGGAGCTGTTTTTT.

This clone was observed once. The V gene is TRBV6-1, the J gene TRBJ2-2; 11 bases fit TRBD2. V was pared by 4 bases and J by 6 bases, with 13 bases of the junction left unmatched. Germline-derived CDR1 and CDR2 are MNHNS and SASEGT. This CDR3 is 18 amino acids long. CDR3 protein: CASSAGLAGGRPAGELFF. As DNA, the CDR3 is TGTGCCAGCAGTGCTGGGCTAGCGGGAGGTCGTCCGGCCGGGGAGCTGTTTTTT.

As DNA, the CDR3 is TGTGCCAGCAGCTACCCGGATCTAGCGGAACAAGAGACCCAGTACTTC. Protein sequence: CASSYPDLAEQETQYF. The V call is TRBV5-4, the J call TRBJ2-5, with TRBD2 identical over 7 bases. V dropped 3 bases and J dropped 2; count of bases not matched to a gene: 10. Germline-derived CDR1 and CDR2 are SGHNT and YYREEE (reference sequence). The CDR3 totals 16 residues.

V and J are TRBV7-2 and TRBJ2-7; possibly TRBD2 for D (6 bases). This CDR3 is 13 amino acids long. Deletions cut 3 bases from V and 3 bases from J, with 9 bases between. Germline values: CDR1 SGHTA, CDR2 FQGNSA. CDR3 sequence reads: CASSFGRDYEQYF. CDR3 DNA: TGTGCCAGCAGCTTCGGGCGGGACTACGAGCAGTACTTC.